This T cell receptor beta chain was identified during a study of CXCR3-negative and CXCR3-positive naive CD8 T cells. TRB cDNA was prepared as libraries by UMI-labeled 5' RACE. From the 5' RACE reads, TCRdb lists one entry per CDR3 protein and no DNA. The listing contains under 55,000 distinct CDR3 sequences. The CDR3 sequence is 15 residues long. CDR1 and CDR2 (germline): MNHEY, SVGEGT. The clonotype comes from a human donor in good health. Some clones in this sample may be carry-over from other donors' samples. The specimen sequenced was memory CD8+ T cells from blood. The chain employs TRBV6-2 or TRBV6-3 and TRBJ2-1; TCRdb selects TRBD2, and the lack of DNA leaves this call unchecked. CDR3: CASSYTSGSYNEQFF.